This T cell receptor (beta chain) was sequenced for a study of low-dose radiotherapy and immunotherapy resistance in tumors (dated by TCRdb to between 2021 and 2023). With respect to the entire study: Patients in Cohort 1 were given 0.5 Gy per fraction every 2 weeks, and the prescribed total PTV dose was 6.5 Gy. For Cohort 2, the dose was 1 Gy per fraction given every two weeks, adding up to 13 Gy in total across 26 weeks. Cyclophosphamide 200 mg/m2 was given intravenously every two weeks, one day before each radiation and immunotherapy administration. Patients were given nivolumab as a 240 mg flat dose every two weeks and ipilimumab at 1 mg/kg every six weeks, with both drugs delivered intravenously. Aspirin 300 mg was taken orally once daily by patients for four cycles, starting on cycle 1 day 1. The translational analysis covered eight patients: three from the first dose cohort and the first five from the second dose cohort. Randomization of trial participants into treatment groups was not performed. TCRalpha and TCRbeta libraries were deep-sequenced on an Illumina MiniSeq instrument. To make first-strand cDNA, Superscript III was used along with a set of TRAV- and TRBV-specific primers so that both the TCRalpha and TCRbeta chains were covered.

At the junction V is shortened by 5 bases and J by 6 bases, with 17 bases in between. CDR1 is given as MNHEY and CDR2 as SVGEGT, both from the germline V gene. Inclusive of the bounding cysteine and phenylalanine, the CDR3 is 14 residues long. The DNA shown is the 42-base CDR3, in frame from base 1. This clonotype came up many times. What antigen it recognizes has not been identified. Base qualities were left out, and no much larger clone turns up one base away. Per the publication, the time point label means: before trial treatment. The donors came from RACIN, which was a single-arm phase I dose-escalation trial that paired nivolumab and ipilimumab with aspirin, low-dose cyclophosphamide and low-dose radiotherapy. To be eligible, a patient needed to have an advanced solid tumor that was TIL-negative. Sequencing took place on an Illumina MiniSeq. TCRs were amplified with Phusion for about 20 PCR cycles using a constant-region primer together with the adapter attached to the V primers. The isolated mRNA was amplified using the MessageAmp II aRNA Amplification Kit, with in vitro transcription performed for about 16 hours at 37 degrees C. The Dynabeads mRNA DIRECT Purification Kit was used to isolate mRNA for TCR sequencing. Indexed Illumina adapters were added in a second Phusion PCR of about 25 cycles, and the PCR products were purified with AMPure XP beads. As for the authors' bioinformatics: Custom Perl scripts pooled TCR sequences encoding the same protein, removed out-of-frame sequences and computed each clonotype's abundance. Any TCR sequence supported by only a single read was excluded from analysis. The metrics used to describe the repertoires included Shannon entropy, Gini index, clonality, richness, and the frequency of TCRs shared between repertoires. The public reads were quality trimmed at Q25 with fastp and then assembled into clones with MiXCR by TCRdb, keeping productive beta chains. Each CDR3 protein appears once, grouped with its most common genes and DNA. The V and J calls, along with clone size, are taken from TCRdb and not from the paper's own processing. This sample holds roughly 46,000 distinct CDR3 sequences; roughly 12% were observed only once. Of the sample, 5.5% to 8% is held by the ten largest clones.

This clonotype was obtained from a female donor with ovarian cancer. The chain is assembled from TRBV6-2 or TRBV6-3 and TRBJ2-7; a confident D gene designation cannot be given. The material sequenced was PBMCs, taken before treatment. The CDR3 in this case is CASSETGPTGEQYF. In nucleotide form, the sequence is TGTGCCAGCAGTGAAACCGGCCCCACCGGCGAGCAGTACTTC.